A selection of T cell receptor beta chains follows, all from one sample in a study of technical replicates of blood from a handful of donors. TCRdb's table, derived via immunoSEQ multiplex PCR, lists solely in-frame clones and lacks some. The sample contains 70,000 to 80,000 clones, roughly 97% of which appear only once. Sequencing was carried out using T cells isolated from PBMCs. These receptors were collected from a human donor in good health. Each CDR3 is given with its conserved first and last residue. Fields, in order: D gene, J gene, clone size, V gene, CDR3 protein, CDR3 DNA. D genes are given only for firm matches. The listing skips clone size in some rows; elsewhere it reads once, few, many or a size class.

- TRBJ2-2 once TRBV15 CATSRGGVTGELFF TGTGCCACCAGCAGAGGGGGCGTCACCGGGGAGCTGTTTTTT
TRBD1 TRBJ2-1 - TRBV7-3 CASSHRTGAYNEQFF TGTGCCAGCAGCCATAGGACAGGCGCCTACAATGAGCAGTTCTTC
- TRBJ1-1 - TRBV29-1 CSVDSSGVDLPDLPTEAFF TGCAGCGTTGATTCGTCAGGGGTGGATTTGCCAGACCTCCCCACTGAAGCTTTCTTT
- TRBJ1-5 once TRBV6-6 CASSYSPDQPQHF TGTGCCAGCAGTTACTCGCCAGATCAGCCCCAGCATTTT
- TRBJ1-1 - TRBV29-1 CSVGRGDTEAFF TGCAGCGTAGGGAGGGGTGACACTGAAGCTTTCTTT
- TRBJ2-1 - TRBV2 CASHYFNEQFF TGTGCCAGCCACTATTTCAATGAGCAGTTCTTC
TRBD2 TRBJ2-3 - TRBV7-2 CASSPTSVVTDTQYF TGTGCCAGCAGTCCAACTAGCGTTGTCACAGATACGCAGTATTTT
- TRBJ2-2 - TRBV4-1 CASSQDRMGRRNTGELFF TGCGCCAGCAGCCAAGATCGAATGGGGCGGAGGAACACCGGGGAGCTGTTTTTT
- TRBJ1-3 - TRBV15 CATGGKGSSGNTIYF TGTGCCACCGGGGGGAAGGGGAGCTCTGGAAACACCATATATTTT
TRBD1 TRBJ1-1 - TRBV5-1 CASSSQGQLEAFF TGCGCCAGCAGCTCCCAGGGACAGCTTGAAGCTTTCTTT
TRBD2 TRBJ2-1 few TRBV11-3 CASSLGSGRSEQFF TGTGCCAGCAGCTTAGGTAGCGGGAGATCTGAGCAGTTCTTC
TRBD2 TRBJ2-5 - TRBV30 CAWSVLRTSGGIQETQYF TGTGCCTGGAGTGTACTTAGGACTAGCGGGGGGATCCAAGAGACCCAGTACTTC
TRBD1 TRBJ1-1 - TRBV28 CASSFKGGIRAFF TGTGCCAGCAGTTTTAAAGGGGGCATTCGGGCTTTCTTT
- TRBJ2-5 - TRBV7-3 CASSLNGRTANQETQYF TGTGCCAGCAGCTTAAACGGTCGGACAGCTAACCAAGAGACCCAGTACTTC
- TRBJ1-4 - TRBV29-1 CSVGDRSNEKLFF TGCAGCGTTGGCGACAGGTCTAATGAAAAACTGTTTTTT
TRBD2 TRBJ2-7 - TRBV4-1 CASSQDTASGGTSSYEQYF TGCGCCAGCAGCCAAGATACGGCTAGCGGGGGAACAAGCTCCTACGAGCAGTACTTC
TRBD2 TRBJ2-5 - TRBV7-6 CASSLAQRGEETQYF TGTGCCAGCAGCTTAGCTCAGCGGGGGGAGGAGACCCAGTACTTC
TRBD1 TRBJ2-7 - TRBV6-5 CASSYKADRAYEQYF TGTGCCAGCAGTTATAAGGCGGACAGGGCCTACGAGCAGTACTTC
- TRBJ2-3 - TRBV5-1 CASSRGGYTDTQYF TGCGCCAGCAGTCGCGGCGGATACACAGATACGCAGTATTTT
- TRBJ2-7 - TRBV30 CAWSVPWGGRDEQYF TGTGCCTGGAGTGTACCCTGGGGGGGGCGCGACGAGCAGTACTTC
TRBD2 TRBJ2-7 - TRBV10-1 CASSDAGEPYEQYF TGCGCCAGCAGTGACGCGGGAGAGCCCTACGAGCAGTACTTC
TRBD1 TRBJ2-6 - TRBV11-2 CASFHRGPHSGANVLTF TGTGCCAGCTTTCACAGGGGGCCACACTCTGGGGCCAACGTCCTGACTTTC
TRBD2 TRBJ2-7 - TRBV10-2 CASSEYSWGGSWNEQYF TGCGCCAGCAGTGAGTATAGCTGGGGCGGGAGCTGGAACGAGCAGTACTTC
TRBD1 TRBJ1-5 - TRBV4-2 CASSPMDRASNQPQHF TGTGCCAGCAGCCCCATGGACAGGGCCTCCAATCAGCCCCAGCATTTT
TRBD1 TRBJ1-1 - TRBV5-1 CASSFDRVNTEAFF TGCGCCAGCAGCTTCGACAGGGTGAACACTGAAGCTTTCTTT
TRBD1 TRBJ2-3 - TRBV2 CASSGGTGGSTDTQYF TGTGCCAGCAGCGGCGGGACAGGGGGAAGCACAGATACGCAGTATTTT